The sequence of this T cell receptor beta chain was determined in a study of Ad26.COV2.S vaccination and SARS-CoV-2 variants. Notes on the study in general: The authors reported substantial breadth in spike-specific CD8+ and CD4+ T cell responses after vaccination. Total T cell responses may have been underestimated by the TCR breadth and depth analyses. Individuals receiving vaccine had higher spike-specific TCR breadth than placebo recipients did.

Generated by immunoSEQ multiplex PCR, the TCRdb table keeps only in-frame clones and is missing some. The sample has just under 250,000 clones; roughly 90% are singletons. The CDR3 covers 14 residues. Germline V gene lookup returns CDR1 MNHNS and CDR2 SASEGT. On this clone: The antigen is not known. A read error may account for a junction end that differs from germline.

As to treatment: roughly 20 received Ad26.COV2.S at low or high dose, single or two shots; 5 received placebo; per-sample allocation not given. Day 63 after the first injection of vaccine or placebo was the sampling time. The study used a vaccine consisting of an Ad26 vector that expressed Wuhan-strain SARS-CoV-2 spike. The source is a person aged 18-60 years who received the Ad26.COV2.S COVID-19 vaccine or a placebo. The chain combines TRBV6-1 with TRBJ2-5, with D unresolved. Sequencing was performed on peripheral blood, taken in a trial of Ad26.COV2.S vaccine versus placebo. Here the CDR3 reads CASSQAGSQETQYF. The CDR3 bases are TGTGCCAGCAGTCAAGCCGGGTCCCAAGAGACCCAGTACTTC.